These 32 T cell receptor beta chains came from one sample sequenced in a study of cytomegalovirus exposure and HLA in healthy donors (dated by TCRdb to 2015 to 2018). Libraries were built with the immunoSEQ multiplex PCR assay. TCRdb retrieved this table from immuneACCESS and kept in-frame rearrangements only. Not all clones are present; in checked studies, unresolved V genes account for under half, and no reason is known for the remainder. The sample table records approximately 59,000 clones; 93% of these occur just once. More than 1.5% of the sample is in the top ten clones. Source material: PBMCs. The receptors were sampled from a woman aged 18-29 years in good health and CMV-seropositive.

The chain links TRBV7-9 to TRBJ2-1; 11 positions agree with TRBD2. Germline loops: CDR1 SEHNR, CDR2 FQNEAQ (reference sequence). The CDR3 extends over 15 amino acids. V was clipped by 2 bases and J by 10 bases; unmatched bases: 7. CDR3 DNA: TGTGCCAGCAGCTTACGGCTACTAGCGGGGGAAGAGCAGTTCTTC. Translating it yields CASSLRLLAGEEQFF.

This clone was found a few times. The chain has TRBV11-2 and TRBJ2-3; 11 bases align to TRBD2. Germline lookup yields CDR1 SGHAT and CDR2 FQNNGV. The CDR3 runs 15 residues. V lost 5 bases and J lost 1; bases outside the gene matches: 2. The CDR3 protein is CASSVLAGGTDTQYF. The CDR3 DNA follows: TGTGCCAGCAGCGTACTAGCGGGGGGCACAGATACGCAGTATTTT. Looking up the rest from reference TRBV11-2 and TRBJ2-3 gives the full variable domain: EAGVAQSPRYKIIEKRQSVAFWCNPISGHATLYWYQQILGQGPKLLIQFQNNGVVDDSQLPKDRFSAERLKGVDSTLKIQPAKLEDSAVYLCASSVLAGGTDTQYFGPGTRLTVL.

CDR3 sequence reads: CASSFGHELMNTEAFF. In DNA form, the CDR3 reads TGTGCCAGCAGCTTTGGGCACGAACTCATGAACACTGAAGCTTTCTTT. The rearrangement joins TRBV7-2 to TRBJ1-1; D is uncertain. The CDR3 contains 16 residues. Germline-derived CDR1 and CDR2 are SGHTA and FQGNSA. V was trimmed by 3 bases and J by 0 bases, leaving 14 bases between them.

The chain recombines TRBV28 with TRBJ2-1; 10 nucleotides match TRBD2. The CDR3 is 15 residues long. With 3 bases clipped from V and 5 bases from J, the junction kept 4 bases outside the gene matches. From germline, CDR1 is MDHEN and CDR2 SYDVKM. The CDR3 region has the DNA TGTGCCAGCAGTTTCCCAGCGGGGGGGGACAATGAGCAGTTCTTC. Its translation is CASSFPAGGDNEQFF.

The chain employs TRBV30 and TRBJ1-2; 12 nucleotides match TRBD1. The CDR3 contains 14 residues. Trimming took 4 bases from V and 5 from J; bases not matched to a gene: 5. CDR1 GTSNPN and CDR2 SVGIG come from the germline V gene (reference sequence). CDR3 sequence (DNA): TGTGCCTGGACCCGGGACAGGGGGCGGTATGGCTACACCTTC. It is translated as CAWTRDRGRYGYTF. Combining the CDR3 with reference TRBV30 and TRBJ1-2 gives the whole variable domain SQTIHQWPATLVQPVGSPLSLECTVEGTSNPNLYWYRQAAGRGLQLLFYSVGIGQISSEVPQNLSASRPQDRQFILSSKKLLLSDSGFYLCAWTRDRGRYGYTFGSGTRLTVV.

This chain uses TRBV5-6 with TRBJ1-2; TRBD1 matches 8 bases. CDR1 is SGHDT and CDR2 is YYEEEE in the germline V gene. The CDR3 has 14 amino acids. V lost 4 bases, J lost 4 bases, and 6 bases stayed unmatched. The CDR3 region is CASSAVDRGYGYTF. In DNA form, the CDR3 reads TGTGCCAGCAGCGCAGTTGACAGGGGCTATGGCTACACCTTC.

The genes are TRBV19 and TRBJ2-6; D is unclear. This CDR3 is built from 13 residues. V lost 7 bases, J lost 1 base, and 5 bases lay in between. The germline V gene encodes CDR1 LNHDA and CDR2 SQIVND (reference sequence). The CDR3 sequence: CASMQSGANVLTF. The CDR3 coding sequence is TGTGCCAGTATGCAGTCTGGGGCCAACGTCCTGACTTTC.

This clone was counted a single time. V gene TRBV5-1 combines with J gene TRBJ1-2; D gene uncertain. The V end was cut by 4 bases, the J end by 0 bases, with 10 bases between. This CDR3 spans 14 amino acids. The germline V gene encodes CDR1 SGHRS and CDR2 YFSETQ. CDR3 coding DNA: TGCGCCAGCAGCGTGGGCTCTACTAACTATGGCTACACCTTC. Protein: CASSVGSTNYGYTF.

The V call is TRBV27, the J call TRBJ2-7, with a tentative D call TRBD1 (6 bases). The V gene lost 7 bases and the J gene lost 1 base, with 11 bases spanning the gap. There are 13 residues in the CDR3. The germline CDR1 and CDR2 sequences are MNHEY and SMNVEV (reference sequence). The CDR3 DNA is TGTGCCAGCAAGTCAGGGGTGTCCTACGAGCAGTACTTC. Its protein product is CASKSGVSYEQYF.

The V and J genes are TRBV6-5 and TRBJ2-1; D gene ambiguous. CDR1 and CDR2 from the germline V gene are MNHEY and SVGAGI. The CDR3 length is 11 residues. The V end was cut by 2 bases, the J end by 9 bases, with 5 bases between. The CDR3 nucleotides are TGTGCCAGCAGTTACCTTCGTGAGCAGTTCTTC. Its protein product is CASSYLREQFF.

V usage is TRBV11-2 and J usage is TRBJ2-7; no clear D. Trimming removed 1 base from V and 3 bases from J, with 13 bases in between. Germline V gives CDR1 SGHAT, CDR2 FQNNGV. This CDR3 is built from 15 residues. CDR3: CASSLGRYANYEQYF. CDR3 in DNA: TGTGCCAGCAGCTTAGGCAGGTACGCAAACTACGAGCAGTACTTC. The whole variable domain, filled in from reference TRBV11-2 and TRBJ2-7, reads EAGVAQSPRYKIIEKRQSVAFWCNPISGHATLYWYQQILGQGPKLLIQFQNNGVVDDSQLPKDRFSAERLKGVDSTLKIQPAKLEDSAVYLCASSLGRYANYEQYFGPGTRLTVT.

The chain couples TRBV27 to TRBJ1-1; TRBD1 aligns across 7 bases. Trimming removed 6 bases from V and 0 bases from J; junction bases left unmatched: 1. CDR3 length: 13 residues. Germline CDR1 reads MNHEY; CDR2 reads SMNVEV (reference sequence). CDR3 DNA: TGTGCCAGCAGAGGGGGCATGAACACTGAAGCTTTCTTT. Protein product: CASRGGMNTEAFF.

The chain carries TRBV12-5 and TRBJ2-3; 11 nucleotides match TRBD2. This CDR3 is 15 amino acids long. Germline values: CDR1 LGHNT, CDR2 FRNRAP. V lost 6 bases to trimming and J lost 1 base; unmatched junction nucleotides: 3. The CDR3 nucleotides read TGTGCTAGTGGCGGGGGACTAGCGGGCACAGATACGCAGTATTTT. This codes for CASGGGLAGTDTQYF.

The V call is TRBV7-2, the J call TRBJ2-7; 7 bases are shared with TRBD1. This CDR3 spans 14 amino acids. Germline loops: CDR1 SGHTA, CDR2 FQGNSA. V lost 0 bases and J lost 6; bases outside the gene matches: 5. Written as DNA, the CDR3 is TGTGCCAGCAGCTTAGCAAGACAGGGTGGCGAGCAGTACTTC. This gives the protein CASSLARQGGEQYF. Combining the CDR3 with reference TRBV7-2 and TRBJ2-7 gives the whole variable domain GAGVSQSPSNKVTEKGKDVELRCDPISGHTALYWYRQSLGQGLEFLIYFQGNSAPDKSGLPSDRFSAERTGGSVSTLTIQRTQQEDSAVYLCASSLARQGGEQYFGPGTRLTVT.

The gene calls are TRBV6-5 and TRBJ1-5; tentative D call: TRBD1 (6 bases). The CDR3 sequence is 15 residues long. V was trimmed by 4 bases and J by 5 bases, leaving 15 bases between them. The germline gives CDR1 MNHEY, CDR2 SVGAGI. As DNA, the CDR3 is TGTGCCAGCAGTTTTACAGGGAAGGGATATCAGCCCCAGCATTTT. It codes for CASSFTGKGYQPQHF.

The rearrangement joins TRBV7-9 to TRBJ2-3; 8 bases agree with TRBD1. CDR1 is SEHNR, CDR2 FQNEAQ, per germline (reference sequence). CDR3 length equals 13 residues. J lost 12 bases, V lost 7 bases, and 12 bases had no gene match. The CDR3 sequence is CASIFFGGTGQYF. In nucleotides, the CDR3 is TGTGCCAGCATCTTCTTCGGCGGGACAGGCCAGTATTTT.

The CDR3: CASSALTGDTQYF. For the CDR3, the DNA is TGTGCCAGTAGCGCATTGACAGGAGATACGCAGTATTTT. The chain has TRBV19 and TRBJ2-3; a weak D match, TRBD1 (6 bases). CDR3 size: 13 residues. Trimming left V 6 bases short and J 5 bases short, with 12 bases between. The germline V gene has CDR1 LNHDA and CDR2 SQIVND (reference sequence).

This clone occurred a few times. The chain carries TRBV5-6 and TRBJ1-5, with 7 bases identical to TRBD1. Germline V gene data show CDR1 as SGHDT and CDR2 as YYEEEE. The CDR3 consists of 13 residues. The junction had 2 bases not matched to a gene; V was cut back by 3 bases and J by 5 bases. CDR3 in amino acids: CASSWGQYQPQHF. The CDR3 bases are TGTGCCAGCAGCTGGGGACAGTATCAGCCCCAGCATTTT.

J is TRBJ2-1 and V is TRBV6-5, with 11 bases that match TRBD2. The CDR3 is 15 amino acids. Trimming removed 2 bases from V and 6 bases from J; junction bases left unmatched: 3. Germline V gene data show CDR1 as MNHEY and CDR2 as SVGAGI. CDR3 loop: CASSYGTSGFNEQFF. The DNA of the CDR3 is TGTGCCAGCAGTTACGGGACTAGCGGATTCAATGAGCAGTTCTTC.

V and J are TRBV9 and TRBJ2-3; TRBD1 matches 9 bases. The CDR3 covers 17 residues. CDR1 SGDLS and CDR2 YYNGEE come from the germline V gene. V lost 4 bases and J lost 3; bases outside the gene matches: 12. The DNA of the CDR3 is TGTGCCAGCAGCCCCGGGACAGGGATCATTGAAACAGATACGCAGTATTTT. It yields the protein CASSPGTGIIETDTQYF.

The chain combines TRBV7-2 with TRBJ2-1; tentatively, D is TRBD2 (6 bases). Trimming removed 5 bases at V and 3 bases at J, with 14 bases between. CDR1 is SGHTA, CDR2 FQGNSA, per germline. The length of the CDR3 is 15 residues. The CDR3 protein is CASSQVTGSYNEQFF. CDR3 DNA: TGTGCCAGCAGCCAAGTTACCGGGAGCTACAATGAGCAGTTCTTC.

This clone was counted a single time. The rearrangement links TRBV2 to TRBJ2-6; a weak D match, TRBD2 (5 bases). There are 15 residues in the CDR3. Germline CDR1 SNHLY, CDR2 FYNNEI. V was cut by 4 bases and J by 2 bases, with 9 bases left in between. The CDR3: CASSVTGTGANVLTF. As DNA, the CDR3 is TGTGCCAGCAGTGTAACCGGGACTGGGGCCAACGTCCTGACTTTC.

V usage is TRBV11-2 and J usage is TRBJ2-4, with 8 bases lining up with TRBD2. The CDR3 has 16 amino acids. Per the germline V gene, CDR1 is SGHAT and CDR2 is FQNNGV. Trimming cost V 5 bases and J 0 bases; bases outside gene matches: 6. The CDR3 DNA is TGTGCCAGCAGCACCCTTAGCGGGGTAGCCAAAAACATTCAGTACTTC. It codes for CASSTLSGVAKNIQYF.

J is TRBJ2-1 and V is TRBV7-9, with TRBD2 matching 7 bases. This CDR3 is 14 amino acids long. J was trimmed by 11 bases and V by 5 bases; bases with no gene match: 12. Germline CDR1 and CDR2: SEHNR and FQNEAQ (reference sequence). CDR3 bases: TGTGCCAGCAGCCGGGGGGACCCTACTAGCAAGCAGTTCTTC. It translates to CASSRGDPTSKQFF.

The chain carries TRBV29-1 and TRBJ1-2, with 9 bases that match TRBD1. The CDR3 is made up of 13 amino acids. CDR1 and CDR2 from the germline V gene are SQVTM and ANQGSEA. Unmatched junction bases numbered 4, after V lost 6 bases and J lost 2 bases. Here the CDR3 reads CSVRTGENYGYTF. In nucleotides, the CDR3 is TGCAGCGTGAGGACAGGGGAAAACTATGGCTACACCTTC.

This clone was recorded a few times. The chain is built from TRBV7-9 and TRBJ2-5; 10 nucleotides align to TRBD1. J lost 3 bases, V lost 7 bases, and 8 bases had no gene match. The CDR3 is made up of 15 amino acids. The germline gives CDR1 SEHNR, CDR2 FQNEAQ (reference sequence). For the CDR3, the DNA is TGTGCCAGCAATCCGGGACAGGGGAAAGAAGAGACCCAGTACTTC. This codes for CASNPGQGKEETQYF.

This clone appeared a single time. This chain uses TRBV27 with TRBJ1-5, with 9 bases lining up with TRBD1. Germline V gene data show CDR1 as MNHEY and CDR2 as SMNVEV (reference sequence). The CDR3 consists of 15 residues. The V gene end was trimmed by 6 bases and the J gene end by 11 bases; junction bases not matched to a gene: 14. The CDR3 region is CASSRAGTGSSAQHF. The DNA for the CDR3 is TGTGCCAGCAGCCGAGCCGGGACAGGGAGTTCAGCCCAGCATTTT.

The gene calls are TRBV27 and TRBJ1-6; D is uncertain. The germline V gene has CDR1 MNHEY and CDR2 SMNVEV (reference sequence). V dropped 7 bases and J dropped 4 bases, with 11 bases sitting between them. The length of the CDR3 is 14 residues. The CDR3 region is CASTYAGYNSPLHF. For the CDR3, the DNA is TGTGCCAGCACCTACGCGGGATATAATTCACCCCTCCACTTT.

This rearrangement joins TRBV30 to TRBJ2-7, with a weak D call TRBD1 (5 bases). The CDR3 length is 13 residues. Trimming stripped 1 base from V and 2 bases from J, with 9 bases between. The germline V gene encodes CDR1 GTSNPN and CDR2 SVGIG (reference sequence). The CDR3 sequence: CAWSGGNTYEQYF. DNA of the CDR3: TGTGCCTGGAGTGGGGGCAACACCTACGAGCAGTACTTC. Together with reference TRBV30 and TRBJ2-7, the CDR3 gives the full variable domain: SQTIHQWPATLVQPVGSPLSLECTVEGTSNPNLYWYRQAAGRGLQLLFYSVGIGQISSEVPQNLSASRPQDRQFILSSKKLLLSDSGFYLCAWSGGNTYEQYFGPGTRLTVT.

The V and J genes are TRBV5-1 and TRBJ2-3; D remains unclear. The ends were cut back, 4 bases at V and 0 bases at J, with 12 bases in the middle. The CDR3 is 15 residues long. The germline V gene has CDR1 SGHRS and CDR2 YFSETQ. CDR3 region: CASSLSTSSTDTQYF. CDR3 nucleotides: TGCGCCAGCAGCCTTTCGACAAGCAGCACAGATACGCAGTATTTT.

This clone was observed once. The chain links TRBV6-1 to TRBJ1-2; unclear D gene. Germline values: CDR1 MNHNS, CDR2 SASEGT. V was trimmed by 2 bases and J by 5 bases, leaving 6 bases between them. The length of the CDR3 is 12 residues. This CDR3 reads CASSETAYGYTF. CDR3 nucleotides: TGTGCCAGCAGTGAAACAGCTTATGGCTACACCTTC.

The genes are TRBV7-9 and TRBJ2-2; 8 nucleotides agree with TRBD2. Germline CDR1 reads SEHNR; CDR2 reads FQNEAQ (reference sequence). The CDR3 length is 17 residues. After removal of 5 bases from V and 4 bases from J, the junction contained 12 bases not matched to a gene. In nucleotides, the CDR3 is TGTGCCAGCAGCCCCCCGGGAGGGTCAGGGAGCACCGGGGAGCTGTTTTTT. It yields the protein CASSPPGGSGSTGELFF. The whole variable domain, remainder taken from reference TRBV7-9 and TRBJ2-2, is DTGVSQNPRHKITKRGQNVTFRCDPISEHNRLYWYRQTLGQGPEFLTYFQNEAQLEKSRLLSDRFSAERPKGSFSTLEIQRTEQGDSAMYLCASSPPGGSGSTGELFFGEGSRLTVL.